This TCR beta chain stems from a study of T cells in Graves' hyperthyroidism and ophthalmopathy. Study observations and caveats: Blood shared most expanded thyroid clonotypes above 0.001.

This clonotype was seen repeatedly, ten times or more. Its target is unknown. Exclusions: uncontrolled infection, other autoimmune disease, pregnancy, lactation. CDR3 length: 13 residues. The germline gives CDR1 GTSNPN, CDR2 SVGIG (reference sequence). With 4 bases removed from V and 1 base from J, the gap between germline ends came to 10 bases. There were TCR beta CDR3 regions amplified from RNA transcripts. Using the HTBI primer set, a first-round RT-PCR was run on the TCR CDR3. One entry per CDR3 protein results from TCRdb running MiXCR on the multiplex PCR reads. Here the sample spans more than 600,000 distinct CDR3 sequences, around 15% being singletons.

V is TRBV30 and J is TRBJ1-1; D may be TRBD1 (6 bases). The clonotype originates from a young man with Graves' hyperthyroidism. Sequenced sample: blood. The CDR3 DNA sequence: TGTGCCTGGAAGGGGGGCTCGAACACTGAAGCTTTCTTT. Protein product: CAWKGGSNTEAFF. Full variable domain (rest looked up from reference TRBV30 and TRBJ1-1): SQTIHQWPATLVQPVGSPLSLECTVEGTSNPNLYWYRQAAGRGLQLLFYSVGIGQISSEVPQNLSASRPQDRQFILSSKKLLLSDSGFYLCAWKGGSNTEAFFGQGTRLTVV.